These 17 T cell receptor beta chains were sequenced from one sample in a study of blood T cell repertoires in COVID-19. Produced via immunoSEQ multiplex PCR; TCRdb's table is partial and in-frame only. The sample records roughly 140,000 clones, 87% being singletons. Source material: PBMCs or T cells enriched from blood (not recorded which). The receptors here all came from a man in his 60s who had recovered from COVID-19.

V and J are TRBV9 and TRBJ2-5; TRBD1 matches at 10 bases. Germline V gene data show CDR1 as SGDLS and CDR2 as YYNGEE. J was trimmed by 2 bases and V by 0 bases; bases with no gene match: 4. The CDR3 covers 16 residues. This CDR3 reads CASSVGLGQGQETQYF. The CDR3 coding sequence is TGTGCCAGCAGCGTAGGTCTGGGACAGGGGCAAGAGACCCAGTACTTC. Based on the CDR3 plus reference TRBV9 and TRBJ2-5, the full variable domain is DSGVTQTPKHLITATGQRVTLRCSPRSGDLSVYWYQQSLDQGLQFLIQYYNGEERAKGNILERFSAQQFPDLHSELNLSSLELGDSALYFCASSVGLGQGQETQYFGPGTRLLVL.

V usage is TRBV11-1 and J usage is TRBJ1-2; D unresolved. The CDR3 sequence is 16 residues long. Trimming cost V 5 bases and J 2 bases, with 18 bases left between them. The germline gives CDR1 SGHAT, CDR2 FQDESV (reference sequence). CDR3 DNA: TGTGCCAGCAGCCCCCGTATAGGCAGACTCAACTATGGCTACACCTTC. It yields the protein CASSPRIGRLNYGYTF.

The rearrangement joins TRBV7-9 to TRBJ2-7; 7 positions agree with TRBD1. J lost 0 bases, V lost 4 bases, and 6 bases had no gene match. Germline CDR1 SEHNR, CDR2 FQNEAQ (reference sequence). This CDR3 contains 15 residues. The CDR3 DNA sequence: TGTGCCAGCAGCTCCGGACAGGTCCTCTCCTACGAGCAGTACTTC. Amino acid sequence: CASSSGQVLSYEQYF.

This chain joins TRBV7-8 and TRBJ2-2; D ambiguous. There are 14 residues in the CDR3. The germline CDR1 and CDR2 sequences are SGHVS and FQNEAQ. Between the trimmed V and J ends, which lost 6 bases and 1 base, there was a span of 9 bases. The CDR3 loop is CASRKTLNTGELFF. DNA of the CDR3: TGTGCCAGCAGGAAGACTCTGAACACCGGGGAGCTGTTTTTT.

This clone is a singleton in its sample. The J gene is TRBJ2-3, the V gene TRBV19, with 7 bases aligning to TRBD1. Losses at the gene ends were 3 bases for V and 5 bases for J; bases not matched to a gene: 8. The CDR3 is 15 amino acids. CDR1 and CDR2 (germline): LNHDA, SQIVND (reference sequence). CDR3 nucleotide sequence: TGTGCCAGTAGTATGGAACAGGGGTGGCTAGATACGCAGTATTTT. It translates to CASSMEQGWLDTQYF. The full variable domain, rest sourced from reference TRBV19 and TRBJ2-3, is DGGITQSPKYLFRKEGQNVTLSCEQNLNHDAMYWYRQDPGQGLRLIYYSQIVNDFQKGDIAEGYSVSREKKESFPLTVTSAQKNPTAFYLCASSMEQGWLDTQYFGPGTRLTVL.

The chain couples TRBV2 to TRBJ1-1, with a weak D call TRBD1 (5 bases). V lost 5 bases, J lost 3 bases, and 7 bases lay in between. From germline, CDR1 is SNHLY and CDR2 FYNNEI. The CDR3 spans 12 residues. The CDR3 loop is CASSRQHTEAFF. Written as DNA, the CDR3 is TGTGCCAGCAGTCGACAGCACACTGAAGCTTTCTTT. Looking up the rest from reference TRBV2 and TRBJ1-1 gives the full variable domain: EPEVTQTPSHQVTQMGQEVILRCVPISNHLYFYWYRQILGQKVEFLVSFYNNEISEKSEIFDDQFSVERPDGSNFTLKIRSTKLEDSAMYFCASSRQHTEAFFGQGTRLTVV.

The gene calls are TRBV29-1 and TRBJ2-7, with 12 bases aligning to TRBD2. This CDR3 region has 12 residues. The germline CDR1 and CDR2 sequences are SQVTM and ANQGSEA. Germline trimming cut 5 bases from V and 4 bases from J; bases unmatched to any gene: 0. Written as DNA, the CDR3 is TGCAGCGTTCTAGCGGGAGGGTACGAGCAGTACTTC. This translates into CSVLAGGYEQYF.

The chain couples TRBV7-8 to TRBJ1-5; D call uncertain. The CDR3 has 12 amino acids. CDR1 is SGHVS, CDR2 FQNEAQ, per germline. Trimming pared 5 bases from V and 4 bases from J, leaving 6 bases between. The CDR3: CASSPPNQPQHF. In nucleotides, the CDR3 is TGTGCCAGCAGCCCTCCTAATCAGCCCCAGCATTTT.

V gene TRBV5-4 combines with J gene TRBJ1-2, with unresolved D. CDR1 SGHNT and CDR2 YYREEE come from the germline V gene (reference sequence). CDR3 length equals 15 residues. Trimming removed 4 bases from V and 0 bases from J, with 13 bases in between. CDR3 bases: TGTGCCAGCAGCCCTGCCCGACACGCTAACTATGGCTACACCTTC. It codes for CASSPARHANYGYTF.

The chain has TRBV9 and TRBJ1-2, with a weak D call TRBD1 (6 bases). The CDR3 loop spans 15 amino acids. Germline V gene data show CDR1 as SGDLS and CDR2 as YYNGEE. V lost 0 bases and J lost 8, with 17 bases in between. CDR3 loop: CASSVETVTGGGYTF. The CDR3 DNA sequence: TGTGCCAGCAGCGTAGAAACCGTGACAGGCGGGGGCTACACCTTC.

This clone was found once. V is TRBV30 and J is TRBJ1-6; D not resolved. The germline V gene encodes CDR1 GTSNPN and CDR2 SVGIG (reference sequence). This CDR3 is 14 amino acids long. The germline V and J ends were trimmed by 1 base and 4 bases, with 8 bases remaining between them. CDR3 sequence (DNA): TGTGCCTGGAGTGAGTGGCAATATAATTCACCCCTCCACTTT. Protein: CAWSEWQYNSPLHF.

The chain uses TRBV3-1 (or the pseudogene TRBV3-2) and TRBJ2-5, with TRBD1 matching over 8 bases. Per germline, CDR1 LGHDT and CDR2 YNNKEL (reference sequence). After removal of 6 bases from V and 2 bases from J, the junction contained 8 bases not matched to a gene. There are 15 residues in the CDR3. In DNA, the CDR3 is TGTGCCAGCAGTTTCCGGGACAGGCTACAAGAGACCCAGTACTTC. Amino acid sequence: CASSFRDRLQETQYF.

There are a few counts of this clone. V and J are TRBV6-4 and TRBJ1-5; possibly TRBD1 for D (5 bases). The CDR3 is 13 residues long. V was cut by 8 bases and J by 1 base, with 9 bases left in between. Germline V gives CDR1 MRHNA, CDR2 SNTAGT. This CDR3 reads CASGGLSNQPQHF. CDR3 sequence (DNA): TGTGCCAGCGGGGGACTCAGCAATCAGCCCCAGCATTTT.

The chain employs TRBV11-2 and TRBJ2-2; a possible D gene is TRBD2 (5 bases). Trimming took off 1 base at V and 9 bases at J, with 6 bases between the two ends. CDR1 and CDR2 from the germline V gene are SGHAT and FQNNGV. The CDR3 loop spans 12 amino acids. CDR3 nucleotide sequence: TGTGCCAGCAGCTTAGTAGCGAGGGAGCTGTTTTTT. This translates into CASSLVARELFF.

The chain is built from TRBV28 and TRBJ2-7, with TRBD1 as a possible D gene (5 bases). The length of the CDR3 is 15 residues. V was cut by 7 bases and J by 1 base, with 17 bases left in between. Germline V CDR1 and CDR2: MDHEN, SYDVKM. The chain's CDR3 is CASTDGAASSYEQYF. CDR3 nucleotides: TGTGCCAGCACCGATGGGGCAGCCTCGTCCTACGAGCAGTACTTC.

The chain carries TRBV18 and TRBJ2-3, with TRBD1 identical over 7 bases. V was pared by 5 bases and J by 4 bases, with 3 bases of the junction left unmatched. CDR1 KGHSH and CDR2 LQKENI come from the germline V gene. CDR3 length: 13 residues. CDR3 nucleotide sequence: TGTGCCAGCTCATCGGGACAGTCAGATACGCAGTATTTT. It is translated as CASSSGQSDTQYF.

This rearrangement joins TRBV30 to TRBJ2-1; 13 nucleotides align to TRBD2. CDR3 size: 16 residues. J lost 7 bases, V lost 4 bases, and 10 bases had no gene match. Looked up from germline, CDR1 is GTSNPN and CDR2 is SVGIG (reference sequence). CDR3 region: CAWNSPGLAGLNEQFF. The CDR3 DNA reads as TGTGCCTGGAATTCACCGGGACTAGCGGGGCTAAATGAGCAGTTCTTC.